This T cell receptor (beta chain) was captured in a study of blood T cells in healthy people across ages. The second PCR ran roughly 6 to 11 cycles with a sample-barcoded 5' primer and J-beta primers. One entry per CDR3 protein, called by TCRdb with MiXCR from the 5' RACE reads. The sample carries roughly 800,000 distinct CDR3 sequences, roughly 25% recorded once. This clonotype appeared a few times. The CDR3 runs to 16 residues. The V end lost 1 base, the J end lost 1 base, and 11 bases lay between the germline ends. Germline assignment: CDR1 SEHNR and CDR2 FQNEAQ (reference sequence). The sample was also reused in another study, on T cells of mothers and their children.

This chain joins TRBV7-9 and TRBJ1-5; the D is unclear. This TCR came from a boy aged 5-17 years in good health. Source material: blood. The CDR3, as DNA: TGTGCCAGCAGCTTAGGGATGGGCAGAAGCAATCAGCCCCAGCATTTT. This encodes CASSLGMGRSNQPQHF.